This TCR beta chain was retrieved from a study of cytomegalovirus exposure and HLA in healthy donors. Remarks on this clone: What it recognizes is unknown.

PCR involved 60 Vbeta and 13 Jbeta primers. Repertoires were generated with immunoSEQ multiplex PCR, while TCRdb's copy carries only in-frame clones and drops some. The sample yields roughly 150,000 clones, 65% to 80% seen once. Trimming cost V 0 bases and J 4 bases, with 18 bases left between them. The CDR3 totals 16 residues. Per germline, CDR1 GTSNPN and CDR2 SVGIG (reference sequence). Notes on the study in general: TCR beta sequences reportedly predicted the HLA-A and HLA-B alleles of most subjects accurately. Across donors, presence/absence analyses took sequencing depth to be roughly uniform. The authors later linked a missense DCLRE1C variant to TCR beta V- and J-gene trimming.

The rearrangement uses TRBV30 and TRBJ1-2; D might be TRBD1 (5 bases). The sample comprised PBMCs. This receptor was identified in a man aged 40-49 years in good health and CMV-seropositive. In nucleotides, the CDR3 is TGTGCCTGGAGTGTTCGTGGGGCCATCTACCTCTATGGCTACACCTTC. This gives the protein CAWSVRGAIYLYGYTF.